Listed here is a single T cell receptor beta chain. Its target is not known. PCR employed 60 Vbeta and 13 Jbeta primers. Only in-frame clones appear in the TCRdb table, and some are missing; sequencing was by immunoSEQ multiplex PCR. The sample records tens of thousands of clones, roughly 78% being singletons. The CDR3 runs 12 residues. The V and J ends lost 9 bases and 4 bases respectively, with 12 bases between them. Germline CDR1 MRHNA, CDR2 SNTAGT. The record originates from a study of cytomegalovirus exposure and HLA in healthy donors. Study conclusions and caveats: TCR association rates varied by HLA locus in a later analysis, with DRB1 highest and HLA-C lowest. Later on, a genetic analysis was performed. It linked a missense variant in DCLRE1C with V- and J-gene trimming of TCR beta.

The sample comprised PBMCs. This receptor was obtained from a male donor in good health and CMV-seropositive. The V gene is TRBV6-4, the J gene TRBJ2-5; tentative D call: TRBD1 (5 bases). The CDR3 sequence: CASQGVPETQYF. The DNA of the CDR3 is TGTGCCAGTCAGGGTGTTCCAGAGACCCAGTACTTC.